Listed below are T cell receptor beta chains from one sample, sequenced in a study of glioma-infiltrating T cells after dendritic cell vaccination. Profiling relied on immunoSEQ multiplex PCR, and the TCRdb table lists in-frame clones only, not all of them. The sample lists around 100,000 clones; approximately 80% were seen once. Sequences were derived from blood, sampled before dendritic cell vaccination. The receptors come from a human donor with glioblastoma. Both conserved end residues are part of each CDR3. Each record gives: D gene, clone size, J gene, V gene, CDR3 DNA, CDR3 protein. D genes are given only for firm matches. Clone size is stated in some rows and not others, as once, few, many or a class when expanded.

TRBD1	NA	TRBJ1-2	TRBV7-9	TGTGCCAGCAGCCGGCAGGGACAGGGCGTAACCTTC	CASSRQGQGVTF
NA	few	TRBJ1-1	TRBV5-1	TGCGCCAGCAGCTTTTTTACAGGGATGGACACTGAAGCTTTCTTT	CASSFFTGMDTEAFF
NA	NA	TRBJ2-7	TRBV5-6	TGTGCCAGCAGCTTACCTAGGACAGCCTACGAGCAGTACTTC	CASSLPRTAYEQYF
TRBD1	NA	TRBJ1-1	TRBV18	TGTGCCAGCTCACGGGACAGGGGCGGACGTGACACTGAAGCTTTCTTT	CASSRDRGGRDTEAFF
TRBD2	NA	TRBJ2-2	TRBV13	TGTGCCAGCAGTCGGGGGGGCCTTGGCACCGGGGAGCTGTTTTTT	CASSRGGLGTGELFF
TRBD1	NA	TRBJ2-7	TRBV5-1	TGCGCCAGCAGCTTAGGAACAGGGGAAGGCTACGAGCAGTACTTC	CASSLGTGEGYEQYF
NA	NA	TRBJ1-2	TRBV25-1	TGTGCCAGCAGTGAATACGGAGACTATGGCTACACCTTC	CASSEYGDYGYTF
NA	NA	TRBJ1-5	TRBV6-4	TGTGCCAGCAGTGAACAGTCTGGACAGCCCCAGCATTTT	CASSEQSGQPQHF
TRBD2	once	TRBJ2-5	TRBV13	TGTGCCAGCAGCTCCGCCGGGGCGGGGGGTTTTCAAGAGACCCAGTACTTC	CASSSAGAGGFQETQYF
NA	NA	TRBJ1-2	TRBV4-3	TGCGCCAGCAGCCAAGATCGGGAAGGATACTATGGCTACACCTTC	CASSQDREGYYGYTF
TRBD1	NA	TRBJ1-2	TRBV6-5	TGTGCCAGCAGTTACTCCGTCACAGGGGGCATTTATGGCTACACCTTC	CASSYSVTGGIYGYTF
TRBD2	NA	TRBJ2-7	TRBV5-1	TGCGCCAGCAGCTTTATGTTAGCGGGGGGATCCGTCTCCTACGAGCAGTACTTC	CASSFMLAGGSVSYEQYF
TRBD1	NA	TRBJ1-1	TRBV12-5	TGTGCTAGCAGTGCATCAGGGGGCTTGAGCATGGCTTTCTTT	CASSASGGLSMAFF
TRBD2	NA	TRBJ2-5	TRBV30	TGTGCCTGGAGGACTAGCGGGGGCTGGGAGACCCAGTACTTC	CAWRTSGGWETQYF
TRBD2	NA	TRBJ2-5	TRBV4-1	TGCGCCAGCAGCCAAGAAGGAGCGGGGGCTGAGACCCAGTACTTC	CASSQEGAGAETQYF
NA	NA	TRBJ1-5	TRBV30	TGTGCCTGGAGTGTCGAGACAAATAGCAATCAGCCCCAGCATTTT	CAWSVETNSNQPQHF
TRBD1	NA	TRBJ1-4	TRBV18	TGTGCCAGCTCACCGGGACCGGACAGGGTTTCAGAAAAACTGTTTTTT	CASSPGPDRVSEKLFF
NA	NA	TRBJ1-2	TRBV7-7	TGTGCTTACTCCACAGGAAGCACCTATGGCTACACCTTC	CAYSTGSTYGYTF
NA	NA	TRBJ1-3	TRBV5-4	TGTGCCAGCAGCCTGGACAGAAGAGCCTCTGGAAACACCATATATTTT	CASSLDRRASGNTIYF
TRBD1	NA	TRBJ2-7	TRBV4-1	TGCGCCAGCAGCGTAGGGGGACAGGTCGAAGGCGAGCAGTACTTC	CASSVGGQVEGEQYF
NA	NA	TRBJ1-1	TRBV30	TGTGCCTGGAGTATAGTGAACACTGAAGCTTTCTTT	CAWSIVNTEAFF
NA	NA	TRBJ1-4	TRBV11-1	TGTGCCAGCAGCCAGAATCTTAATGAAAAACTGTTTTTT	CASSQNLNEKLFF
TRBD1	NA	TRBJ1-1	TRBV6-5	TGTGCCAGCAGTTACTCCCCGGGACAGGGAGGTTTCTTT	CASSYSPGQGGFF
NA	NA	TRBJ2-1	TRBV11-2	TGTGCCAGCAGCTTATCGCAGGCCGATGAGCAGTTCTTC	CASSLSQADEQFF
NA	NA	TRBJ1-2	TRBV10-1	NA	CASSESGDIYLCTF
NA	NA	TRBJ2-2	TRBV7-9	TGTGCCAGCAGCCCACAGGGAGACACCGGGGAGCTGTTTTTT	CASSPQGDTGELFF
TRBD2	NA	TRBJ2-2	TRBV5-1	TGCGCCAGCAGCCGTAGGATGCGGGGGTATGAGGCCGGGGAGCTGTTTTTT	CASSRRMRGYEAGELFF
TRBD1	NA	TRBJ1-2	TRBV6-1	TGTGCCAGCAGTGTAGGGACAGGGGGAAGATTTAGCTATGGCTACACCTTC	CASSVGTGGRFSYGYTF
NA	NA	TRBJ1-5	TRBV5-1	TGCGCCAGCAGCCCGGACAGCTCTGACCAGCCCCAGCATTTT	CASSPDSSDQPQHF
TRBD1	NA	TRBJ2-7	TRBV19	TGTGCCAGTAGTCCCCGACAGGGGGAACTCTACGAGCAGTACTTC	CASSPRQGELYEQYF
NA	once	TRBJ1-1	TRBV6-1	TGTGCCAGCAGCGACTGGGACACTGAAGCTTTCTTT	CASSDWDTEAFF
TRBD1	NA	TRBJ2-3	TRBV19	TGTGCCAGTAGTAGAGGGGGCGATACGCAGTATTTT	CASSRGGDTQYF
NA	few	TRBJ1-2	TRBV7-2	TGTGCCAGCAGCTTCGACGGGGACTATGGCTACACCTTC	CASSFDGDYGYTF
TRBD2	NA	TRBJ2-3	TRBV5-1	TGCGCCAGCAGCTTGGATGGCGGGGGGGTCGCAGATACGCAGTATTTT	CASSLDGGGVADTQYF
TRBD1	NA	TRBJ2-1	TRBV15	TGTGCCACCAGAACTCCGGGACAGGGCCTCAATGAGCAGTTCTTC	CATRTPGQGLNEQFF
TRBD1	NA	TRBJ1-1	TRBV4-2	TGTGCCACCTGGGACAGCGCATCGAATATGAACACTGAAGCTTTCTTT	CATWDSASNMNTEAFF
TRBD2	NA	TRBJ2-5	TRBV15	TGTGCCACCAGCAGATCCCGGACCTTACTAGCGGGGAACCAAGAGACCCAGTACTTC	CATSRSRTLLAGNQETQYF